A selection of T cell receptor beta chains follows, all from one sample in a study of regulatory T cells in long-lasting Graves disease. In TCRdb, the multiplex PCR reads were re-called with MiXCR into one record per CDR3 protein. The repertoire holds a few hundred thousand distinct CDR3 sequences, with approximately 18% as singletons. These data are also associated with another study on T cells in Graves' hyperthyroidism and ophthalmopathy.

The sample in question was peripheral blood mononuclear cells (PBMCs), obtained at new diagnosis, from a patient treated with antithyroid drugs. These receptor sequences come from a woman aged 25 to 39 with Graves disease. Both conserved end residues are part of each CDR3. D genes are given only for firm matches. The listing skips clone size in some rows; elsewhere it reads once, few, many or a size class.

V: TRBV2; size: few; D: .; J: TRBJ2-6; CDR3: CATGDMLSGANVLTF; DNA: TGTGCCACCGGGGACATGCTCTCTGGGGCCAACGTCCTGACTTTC
V: TRBV11-2; size: few; D: TRBD2; J: TRBJ2-7; CDR3: CASSSLPRGGYEQYF; DNA: TGTGCCAGCAGTTCCCTCCCCCGGGGGGGCTACGAGCAGTACTTC
V: TRBV11-2; size: few; D: TRBD1; J: TRBJ2-5; CDR3: CASSYPGQGVGETQCF; DNA: TGTGCCAGCAGCTACCCGGGACAGGGAGTAGGAGAGACCCAGTGCTTC
V: TRBV6-2/TRBV6-3; size: .; D: .; J: TRBJ1-2; CDR3: CASSASDHGYTF; DNA: TGTGCCAGCAGTGCAAGCGACCATGGCTACACCTTC
V: TRBV4-1; size: .; D: .; J: TRBJ2-7; CDR3: CASSQEDRQEVYEQYF; DNA: TGCGCCAGCAGCCAAGAAGACCGACAGGAGGTCTACGAGCAGTACTTC
V: TRBV24-1; size: many; D: .; J: TRBJ2-3; CDR3: CATRDWITDTQYF; DNA: TGTGCCACCAGGGACTGGATCACAGATACGCAGTATTTT
V: TRBV7-9; size: .; D: .; J: TRBJ2-1; CDR3: CASSPWGGGYNEQFF; DNA: TGTGCCAGCAGCCCATGGGGTGGGGGGTACAATGAGCAGTTCTTC
V: TRBV6-1; size: .; D: .; J: TRBJ2-1; CDR3: CATDPGLRGNEQFF; DNA: TGTGCCACTGATCCGGGACTGCGCGGAAATGAGCAGTTCTTC
V: TRBV9; size: few; D: TRBD1; J: TRBJ2-3; CDR3: CASSALQGPPTDTQYF; DNA: TGTGCCAGCAGCGCCCTACAGGGGCCCCCCACAGATACGCAGTATTTT
V: TRBV11-2; size: many; D: .; J: TRBJ2-3; CDR3: CASSLAPKSAQYF; DNA: TGTGCCAGCAGCTTAGCTCCTAAGTCAGCGCAGTATTTT
V: TRBV12-3/TRBV12-4; size: many; D: .; J: TRBJ1-1; CDR3: CASSYDRYTEAFF; DNA: TGTGCCAGCAGTTACGACAGGTACACTGAAGCTTTCTTT
V: TRBV28; size: few; D: TRBD2; J: TRBJ2-7; CDR3: CASSEASGASGSYNEQYF; DNA: TGTGCCAGCAGTGAGGCTAGCGGGGCTTCCGGATCCTACAATGAGCAGTACTTC
V: TRBV19; size: many; D: TRBD1; J: TRBJ1-2; CDR3: CASSPQWGTGDYGYTF; DNA: TGTGCCAGTAGTCCCCAGTGGGGGACAGGGGACTATGGCTACACCTTC
V: TRBV11-2; size: few; D: TRBD2; J: TRBJ2-1; CDR3: CASSQDTSGSYNEQFF; DNA: TGTGCCAGCAGCCAAGATACTAGCGGGAGTTACAATGAGCAGTTCTTC
V: TRBV20-1; size: many; D: .; J: TRBJ2-5; CDR3: CSASQPSQETQYF; DNA: TGCAGTGCTTCTCAGCCGAGTCAAGAGACCCAGTACTTC
V: TRBV7-9; size: many; D: TRBD1; J: TRBJ1-1; CDR3: CASSSGQGTNTEAFF; DNA: TGTGCCAGCAGCTCAGGACAGGGCACGAACACTGAAGCTTTCTTT
V: TRBV4-2; size: .; D: TRBD2; J: TRBJ2-3; CDR3: CASSQNSGTSGADTQYF; DNA: TGTGCCAGCAGCCAAAACTCCGGGACTAGCGGGGCGGATACGCAGTATTTT
V: TRBV29-1; size: .; D: .; J: TRBJ2-2; CDR3: CSVEHGGGGNTGELFF; DNA: TGCAGCGTTGAACATGGGGGCGGGGGGAACACCGGGGAGCTGTTTTTT
V: TRBV19; size: many; D: TRBD1; J: TRBJ2-5; CDR3: CASSRKRTGKGETQYF; DNA: TGTGCCAGTAGTAGAAAGAGGACAGGGAAGGGAGAGACCCAGTACTTC
V: TRBV11-2; size: many; D: TRBD2; J: TRBJ2-7; CDR3: CASSLPNPSGGGNYEQYF; DNA: TGTGCCAGCAGCTTACCCAACCCCAGTGGCGGGGGGAACTACGAGCAGTACTTC
V: TRBV4-1; size: many; D: .; J: TRBJ1-1; CDR3: CASSQGPLNTEAFF; DNA: TGCGCCAGCAGCCAAGGGCCTCTGAACACTGAAGCTTTCTTT
V: TRBV6-1; size: many; D: .; J: TRBJ2-2; CDR3: CASSQGLGELFF; DNA: TGTGCCAGCAGCCAGGGGCTTGGGGAGCTGTTTTTT
V: TRBV12-3/TRBV12-4; size: many; D: .; J: TRBJ2-5; CDR3: CASTTGGQQETQYF; DNA: TGTGCCAGCACCACAGGAGGGCAGCAAGAGACCCAGTACTTC
V: TRBV18; size: many; D: .; J: TRBJ1-3; CDR3: CASSPGTNSGNTIYF; DNA: TGTGCCAGCTCACCCGGGACAAACTCTGGAAACACCATATATTTT
V: TRBV29-1; size: .; D: .; J: TRBJ2-5; CDR3: CSTKGIQETQYF; DNA: TGCAGCACGAAGGGGATCCAAGAGACCCAGTACTTC
V: TRBV3-1; size: many; D: TRBD1; J: TRBJ2-2; CDR3: CASSQGQGGGTGELFF; DNA: TGTGCCAGCAGCCAAGGACAGGGGGGCGGGACCGGGGAGCTGTTTTTT
V: TRBV6-2/TRBV6-3; size: .; D: TRBD1; J: TRBJ2-5; CDR3: CASSPRGGTGGKTQYF; DNA: TGTGCCAGCAGCCCAAGGGGTGGGACAGGGGGCAAGACCCAGTACTTC
V: TRBV6-1; size: many; D: .; J: TRBJ1-5; CDR3: CAIAPGLTQPQHF; DNA: TGTGCCATTGCTCCGGGCCTCACTCAGCCCCAGCATTTT
V: TRBV2; size: .; D: TRBD2; J: TRBJ2-1; CDR3: CASSAPTTSGGEQFF; DNA: TGTGCCAGCAGCGCTCCCACAACTAGCGGGGGGGAGCAGTTCTTC
V: TRBV6-1; size: many; D: .; J: TRBJ2-3; CDR3: CASREYLGDTQYF; DNA: TGTGCCAGCAGGGAATACCTGGGTGATACGCAGTATTTT
V: TRBV27; size: many; D: TRBD2; J: TRBJ2-3; CDR3: CASSLERGGADTQYF; DNA: TGTGCCAGCAGTTTAGAGCGGGGGGGCGCAGATACGCAGTATTTT
V: TRBV12-3/TRBV12-4; size: many; D: TRBD2; J: TRBJ2-5; CDR3: CASRPRAGGQETQYF; DNA: TGTGCCAGCAGGCCGAGAGCGGGGGGGCAAGAGACCCAGTACTTC
V: TRBV20-1; size: few; D: .; J: TRBJ2-4; CDR3: CSAREDIAKNIQYF; DNA: TGCAGTGCTAGAGAGGATATAGCCAAAAACATTCAGTACTTC
V: TRBV6-5; size: .; D: .; J: TRBJ2-7; CDR3: CASSLGRDFSYEQYF; DNA: TGTGCCAGCAGTTTGGGCAGGGACTTTTCCTACGAGCAGTACTTC
V: TRBV6-5; size: many; D: TRBD1; J: TRBJ1-2; CDR3: CASSYQGQATNYGYTF; DNA: TGTGCCAGCAGTTACCAGGGACAGGCCACTAACTATGGCTACACCTTC
V: TRBV9; size: many; D: .; J: TRBJ2-7; CDR3: CASSVDSVGAGYEQYF; DNA: TGTGCCAGCAGCGTAGATTCTGTGGGGGCTGGATACGAGCAGTACTTC